Listed here are 20 T cell receptor beta chains from one sample, sequenced in a study of cytomegalovirus exposure and HLA in healthy donors. Primers for the PCR totalled 60 Vbeta and 13 Jbeta. Method: immunoSEQ multiplex PCR; TCRdb's copy keeps in-frame clones and lacks some. This sample has about 150,000 clones, with around two thirds found just once. Sequencing input: PBMCs. These receptors came from a male donor in good health and CMV-seronegative.

The chain joins TRBV30 to TRBJ2-5, with 8 bases matching TRBD1. The J call may be faulty, since TRBJ2-7 better matches the DNA end. Germline V lookup: CDR1 GTSNPN, CDR2 SVGIG (reference sequence). There are 15 residues in the CDR3. The CDR3 here is CAWVSDRESPYEQYF. The CDR3 DNA follows: TGTGCCTGGGTCTCGGACAGGGAATCCCCCTACGAGCAGTACTTC.

The count of this clone is one. One end of the junction does not line up with germline, which may come from a read error. The chain employs TRBV10-3 and TRBJ2-3; 15 bases line up with TRBD2. The CDR3 spans 18 residues. Germline V CDR1 and CDR2: ENHRY, SYGVKD. DNA for the CDR3: TGTGCCGTCAGTGTCGGACTAGCGGGGGGGATTGTCACAGATACGCAGTATTTT. Residues: CAVSVGLAGGIVTDTQYF.

The chain uses TRBV27 and TRBJ2-3; 15 bases match TRBD2. This CDR3 contains 17 residues. The trim removed 3 bases at V and 6 bases at J, leaving 7 bases unmatched. Germline V gives CDR1 MNHEY, CDR2 SMNVEV (reference sequence). CDR3 nucleotides: TGTGCCAGCAGTTTCAGGGGACTAGCGGGGGGCCGGGATACGCAGTATTTT. This gives the protein CASSFRGLAGGRDTQYF.

Only a few counts were recorded for this clone. This sequence joins TRBV27 and TRBJ2-5; TRBD2 matches 7 bases. The V segment lost 2 bases and the J segment 11 bases; nucleotides outside the gene matches: 14. CDR1 MNHEY and CDR2 SMNVEV come from the germline V gene (reference sequence). This CDR3 is 15 amino acids long. CDR3: CASSLVLERGAEQYF. The CDR3 DNA follows: TGTGCCAGCAGTTTAGTGCTCGAGCGGGGTGCGGAGCAGTACTTC.

The chain couples TRBV7-9 to TRBJ2-3; 8 nucleotides align to TRBD2. After removal of 4 bases from V and 6 bases from J, the junction contained 9 bases not matched to a gene. The CDR3 loop spans 15 amino acids. CDR1 SEHNR and CDR2 FQNEAQ come from the germline V gene (reference sequence). The chain's CDR3 is CASSSLAGGRDTQYF. CDR3 nucleotides: TGTGCCAGCAGCTCCCTGGCGGGGGGCCGGGATACGCAGTATTTT.

This chain connects TRBV5-1 to TRBJ2-3; D uncertain. V gave up 3 bases and J gave up 3 bases, with 8 bases separating them. CDR3 length equals 13 residues. CDR1 SGHRS and CDR2 YFSETQ come from the germline V gene. CDR3 in DNA: TGCGCCAGCAGCTCCCGAGAAACAGATACGCAGTATTTT. Amino acid sequence: CASSSRETDTQYF.

The chain couples TRBV7-8 to TRBJ1-6; TRBD1 matches 7 bases. The CDR3 loop spans 12 amino acids. Germline CDR1 is SGHVS and CDR2 is FQNEAQ. V trimming: 7 bases; J trimming: 10 bases; junction bases outside the gene matches: 4. CDR3 DNA: TGTGCCAGCACCCAGGGGGTCTCACCCCTCCACTTT. Encoded protein: CASTQGVSPLHF.

The chain combines TRBV25-1 with TRBJ1-5; D gene ambiguous. V was cut by 11 bases and J by 0 bases, with 20 bases left in between. Looked up from germline, CDR1 is MGHDK and CDR2 is SYGVNS. The CDR3 runs to 16 residues. The CDR3 DNA follows: TGTGCCCGCGAGAACCTGGACTATAGTAGCAATCAGCCCCAGCATTTT. It encodes CARENLDYSSNQPQHF. The variable domain in full, with the rest retrieved from reference TRBV25-1 and TRBJ1-5, is EADIYQTPRYLVIGTGKKITLECSQTMGHDKMYWYQQDPGMELHLIHYSYGVNSTEKGDLSSESTVSRIRTEHFPLTLESARPSHTSQYLCARENLDYSSNQPQHFGDGTRLSIL.

This chain connects TRBV14 to TRBJ1-2; D unresolved. Germline V gene lookup returns CDR1 SGHDN and CDR2 FVKESK. This CDR3 has 16 amino acids. V was pared by 0 bases and J by 1 base, with 12 bases between. The CDR3 loop reads CASSQDWLRDNYGYTF. CDR3 bases: TGTGCCAGCAGCCAAGATTGGCTGCGGGATAACTATGGCTACACCTTC.

The rearrangement joins TRBV6-1 to TRBJ2-7, with TRBD1 matching over 7 bases. CDR1 is MNHNS and CDR2 is SASEGT in the germline V gene. V dropped 7 bases and J dropped 4; count of bases not matched to a gene: 7. This CDR3 contains 13 residues. CDR3 in DNA: TGTGCCAGCACCAGGGACAGAAATTACGAGCAGTACTTC. It encodes CASTRDRNYEQYF.

This chain joins TRBV7-8 and TRBJ1-3; no definite D call. Trimming took 3 bases from V and 2 from J, leaving 11 bases between them. Germline CDR1 reads SGHVS; CDR2 reads FQNEAQ. The CDR3 is made up of 15 amino acids. Here the CDR3 reads CASSFDGIPGNTIYF. The CDR3 DNA sequence: TGTGCCAGCAGCTTCGACGGGATTCCTGGAAACACCATATATTTT.

This clone has just one count. The chain carries TRBV7-2 and TRBJ1-4; D gene uncertain. The CDR3 length is 15 residues. V was pared by 5 bases and J by 5 bases, with 15 bases between. The germline V gene has CDR1 SGHTA and CDR2 FQGNSA. The chain's CDR3 is CASSKTYGKNEKLFF. The CDR3 DNA reads as TGTGCCAGCAGCAAGACCTACGGGAAAAATGAAAAACTGTTTTTT.

This clone appeared a few times. This sequence joins TRBV30 and TRBJ1-2, with D possibly being TRBD1 (6 bases). V lost 3 bases and J 2 bases, leaving 10 bases between the germline ends. This CDR3 comprises 13 residues. Germline V gene lookup returns CDR1 GTSNPN and CDR2 SVGIG (reference sequence). The CDR3 DNA sequence: TGTGCCTGGAGCCTTCAGGGGAACTATGGCTACACCTTC. Encoded protein: CAWSLQGNYGYTF. Full variable domain (remainder filled in from reference TRBV30 and TRBJ1-2): SQTIHQWPATLVQPVGSPLSLECTVEGTSNPNLYWYRQAAGRGLQLLFYSVGIGQISSEVPQNLSASRPQDRQFILSSKKLLLSDSGFYLCAWSLQGNYGYTFGSGTRLTVV.

The table lists this clone with a few counts. This sequence joins TRBV6-1 and TRBJ1-5, with D tentatively TRBD1 (5 bases). This CDR3 region has 13 residues. V lost 5 bases to trimming and J lost 5 bases, with 10 bases between them. CDR1 is MNHNS and CDR2 is SASEGT in the germline V gene. The CDR3 coding sequence is TGTGCCAGCAGTAGCAGGGTGTATCAGCCCCAGCATTTT. Protein product: CASSSRVYQPQHF.

This sequence joins TRBV5-1 and TRBJ2-2, with 8 nucleotides matching TRBD1. The CDR3 loop spans 16 amino acids. CDR1 and CDR2 (germline): SGHRS, YFSETQ. V lost 3 bases, J lost 0 bases, and 4 bases stayed unmatched. The DNA for the CDR3 is TGCGCCAGCAGCTGGGACAGGAGCGCGAACACCGGGGAGCTGTTTTTT. It codes for CASSWDRSANTGELFF.

The chain carries TRBV7-9 and TRBJ1-6; 7 bases map to TRBD1. The ends lost 3 bases at V and 8 bases at J; junction bases unmatched: 10. Germline V gene sequence: CDR1 SEHNR, CDR2 FQNEAQ (reference sequence). The CDR3 loop spans 16 amino acids. CDR3: CASSLGRARGDSPLHF. The CDR3 DNA sequence: TGTGCCAGCAGCTTGGGACGGGCCAGGGGGGATTCACCCCTCCACTTT. Variable domain in full (rest from reference TRBV7-9 and TRBJ1-6): DTGVSQNPRHKITKRGQNVTFRCDPISEHNRLYWYRQTLGQGPEFLTYFQNEAQLEKSRLLSDRFSAERPKGSFSTLEIQRTEQGDSAMYLCASSLGRARGDSPLHFGNGTRLTVT.

This chain uses TRBV25-1 with TRBJ1-2; 9 bases agree with TRBD1. In germline, CDR1 is MGHDK, CDR2 SYGVNS. The CDR3 consists of 16 residues. V was clipped by 2 bases and J by 6 bases; unmatched bases: 10. The CDR3 loop reads CASSEVTGGRENGYTF. Here the CDR3 DNA reads TGTGCCAGCAGTGAAGTTACAGGGGGCAGGGAGAATGGCTACACCTTC.

V gene TRBV7-8 combines with J gene TRBJ1-2; no reliable D call. V lost 1 base and J lost 4, with 13 bases in between. The CDR3 length is 15 residues. The germline CDR1 and CDR2 sequences are SGHVS and FQNEAQ. CDR3 DNA sequence: TGTGCCAGCAGCTTAGGGCTGACACCGCTCTATGGCTACACCTTC. It translates to CASSLGLTPLYGYTF. Full variable domain (outside the CDR3, taken from reference TRBV7-8 and TRBJ1-2): GAGVSQSPRYKVAKRGQDVALRCDPISGHVSLFWYQQALGQGPEFLTYFQNEAQLDKSGLPSDRFFAERPEGSVSTLKIQRTQQEDSAVYLCASSLGLTPLYGYTFGSGTRLTVV.

This clone was counted a few times. The chain couples TRBV7-9 to TRBJ1-2; D might be TRBD1 (5 bases). CDR3 length: 15 residues. CDR1 is SEHNR and CDR2 is FQNEAQ in the germline V gene (reference sequence). V dropped 5 bases and J dropped 9 bases, with 22 bases sitting between them. CDR3 sequence: CASSPEGTGECRYTF. The DNA for the CDR3 is TGTGCCAGCAGCCCCGAGGGCACGGGGGAATGTCGCTACACCTTC.

J is TRBJ2-3 and V is TRBV19, with TRBD1 identical over 9 bases. The CDR3 runs 13 residues. In germline, CDR1 is LNHDA, CDR2 SQIVND (reference sequence). V shed 4 bases and J 6 bases; nucleotides not matched to a gene: 2. This CDR3 reads CASSSGQGDTQYF. Written as DNA, the CDR3 is TGTGCCAGTAGTAGCGGACAGGGGGATACGCAGTATTTT.